A single sample gave rise to the 29 T cell receptor beta chains below, sequenced in a study of shared clonotypes between healthy human individuals (dated by TCRdb to 2020 to 2022). Libraries were built with the immunoSEQ multiplex PCR assay. The table comes from immuneACCESS by way of TCRdb, which keeps in-frame sequences with V and J called. Part of the clones is missing from these tables; in studies checked, under half for an unresolved V gene and the rest for unknown reasons. The sample table lists 2,500,000 or so clones, roughly 93% of them with a count of one. Of the sample, approximately 0.36% is held by the ten largest clones. The sequenced sample was naive CD4+ T cells from PBMCs. In the paper's terms, the cell subset or site label means: CD45RA+ positively selected. The receptors derive from a man between 18 and 29 years old in good health. Some clones in this sample may be carry-over from other donors' samples.

This clone has a single count. V is TRBV28 and J is TRBJ1-1; 7 nucleotides line up with TRBD1. J lost 4 bases, V lost 7 bases, and 9 bases had no gene match. Germline-derived CDR1 and CDR2 are MDHEN and SYDVKM. The CDR3 extends over 14 amino acids. The CDR3, as DNA: TGTGCCAGCACCAGGGGGTGGTTGGGCACTGAAGCTTTCTTT. Translating it yields CASTRGWLGTEAFF.

As concerns this clone: This specimen includes other DNA sequences encoding the same CDR3. The V and J genes are TRBV6-6 and TRBJ2-3, with D unclear. CDR3 length: 12 amino acids. V dropped 1 base and J dropped 4 bases, with 3 bases sitting between them. Germline CDR1 is MNHNY and CDR2 is SVGAGI (reference sequence). The CDR3 sequence is CASSYLADTQYF. CDR3 nucleotides: TGTGCCAGCAGTTACTTGGCAGATACGCAGTATTTT.

The chain has TRBV2 and TRBJ2-4; 9 positions match TRBD1. Germline-derived CDR1 and CDR2 are SNHLY and FYNNEI. CDR3 size: 15 residues. V lost 4 bases to trimming and J lost 0 bases; unmatched junction nucleotides: 1. Here the CDR3 reads CASSADRGAKNIQYF. CDR3 in DNA: TGTGCCAGCAGTGCGGACAGGGGAGCCAAAAACATTCAGTACTTC.

V and J are TRBV29-1 and TRBJ2-3; D call uncertain. Germline loops: CDR1 SQVTM, CDR2 ANQGSEA. The CDR3 runs 10 residues. V dropped 4 bases and J dropped 8 bases, with 7 bases sitting between them. CDR3 in amino acids: CSVVRGTQYF. The CDR3 DNA reads as TGCAGCGTTGTTCGTGGTACGCAGTATTTT.

The J gene is TRBJ2-2, the V gene TRBV28, with 7 nucleotides matching TRBD1. CDR1 and CDR2 (germline): MDHEN, SYDVKM. Trimming removed 4 bases from V and 4 bases from J; junction bases left unmatched: 12. The CDR3 sequence is 17 residues long. The CDR3 nucleotides are TGTGCCAGCAGTTCCACAGGGGTTCCAGCGAGCACCGGGGAGCTGTTTTTT. Residues: CASSSTGVPASTGELFF.

A single count supports this clone. The V and J genes are TRBV7-8 and TRBJ1-2; possibly TRBD1 for D (6 bases). The germline CDR1 and CDR2 sequences are SGHVS and FQNEAQ. V lost 2 bases and J lost 9, with 25 bases in between. This CDR3 is built from 17 residues. Here the CDR3 DNA reads TGTGCCAGCAGCTTAAGGTGGAGGGGGGAAAGTTGGTCCCGCTACACCTTC. This gives the protein CASSLRWRGESWSRYTF. Combining the CDR3 with reference TRBV7-8 and TRBJ1-2 gives the whole variable domain GAGVSQSPRYKVAKRGQDVALRCDPISGHVSLFWYQQALGQGPEFLTYFQNEAQLDKSGLPSDRFFAERPEGSVSTLKIQRTQQEDSAVYLCASSLRWRGESWSRYTFGSGTRLTVV.

The sample holds one count of this clone. The chain links TRBV4-3 to TRBJ2-1, with 9 bases matching TRBD1. V shed 0 bases, J shed 0 bases, and the junction held 6 bases outside the gene matches. Germline lookup yields CDR1 LGHNA and CDR2 YSLEER. This CDR3 spans 18 amino acids. The CDR3 DNA follows: TGCGCCAGCAGCCAAGACGCGGGGACAGGGACCTCCTACAATGAGCAGTTCTTC. Translation: CASSQDAGTGTSYNEQFF.

Comment on this clone: Additional DNA sequences in this sample encode the identical CDR3. V is TRBV27 and J is TRBJ1-2; D might be TRBD1 (6 bases). Germline CDR1 and CDR2: MNHEY and SMNVEV (reference sequence). There are 13 residues in the CDR3. V was shortened by 4 bases and J by 4 bases, with 10 bases between the two germline ends. This CDR3 reads CASSSTGIYGYTF. For the CDR3, the DNA is TGTGCCAGCAGTTCAACAGGGATCTATGGCTACACCTTC.

J is TRBJ1-2 and V is TRBV28; tentatively, D is TRBD1 (6 bases). The CDR3 has 16 residues. V dropped 6 bases and J dropped 3 bases, with 20 bases sitting between them. The germline V gene encodes CDR1 MDHEN and CDR2 SYDVKM. Here the CDR3 DNA reads TGTGCCAGCAGGACTGTGGAACGAAGGGGGGACTATGGCTACACCTTC. This sequence encodes CASRTVERRGDYGYTF.

With respect to this clone: The same CDR3 also results from other DNA sequences found in this sample. V usage is TRBV5-4 and J usage is TRBJ2-1; 11 bases are shared with TRBD2. After removal of 4 bases from V and 2 bases from J, the junction contained 2 bases not matched to a gene. Germline CDR1 is SGHNT and CDR2 is YYREEE (reference sequence). CDR3 length equals 15 residues. The CDR3 protein is CASSLAGGAYNEQFF. The DNA for the CDR3 is TGTGCCAGCAGCCTAGCGGGAGGTGCCTACAATGAGCAGTTCTTC.

To note about this clone: This sample includes further DNA sequences coding for the same CDR3. The chain recombines TRBV7-3 with TRBJ2-5, with D perhaps matching TRBD1 (6 bases). Trimming took off 4 bases at V and 4 bases at J, with 13 bases between the two ends. The V gene's germline CDR1 is SGHTA and CDR2 FQGTGA. CDR3 length equals 14 residues. CDR3 region: CASSSTGLGETQYF. The CDR3 DNA is TGTGCCAGCAGCTCTACAGGGTTAGGAGAGACCCAGTACTTC.

The gene calls are TRBV29-1 and TRBJ2-7; TRBD2 matches 12 bases. CDR1 and CDR2 from the germline V gene are SQVTM and ANQGSEA. Trimming at V came to 2 bases and at J to 0 bases, leaving 2 bases not matched to a gene. The CDR3 is 15 residues long. Written as DNA, the CDR3 is TGCAGCGTTGAACTGGGACTAGCGGGCTCCTACGAGCAGTACTTC. It specifies CSVELGLAGSYEQYF.

This clone occurred once. The chain combines TRBV28 with TRBJ1-1; tentatively, D is TRBD1 (5 bases). From germline, CDR1 is MDHEN and CDR2 SYDVKM. CDR3 size: 16 residues. Trimming stripped 3 bases from V and 2 bases from J, with 16 bases between. The CDR3 DNA is TGTGCCAGCAGTTTCCTGGGCGGGACGGGCAACACTGAAGCTTTCTTT. It translates to CASSFLGGTGNTEAFF.

This rearrangement joins TRBV7-2 to TRBJ1-5; 9 bases fit TRBD1. Germline V gene data show CDR1 as SGHTA and CDR2 as FQGNSA. The CDR3 is 15 residues long. V dropped 1 base and J dropped 9; count of bases not matched to a gene: 7. CDR3 sequence (DNA): TGTGCCAGCAGCTTAGGGACAGGGGCCCCGGGGCCCCAGCATTTT. This sequence encodes CASSLGTGAPGPQHF. Full variable domain (rest looked up from reference TRBV7-2 and TRBJ1-5): GAGVSQSPSNKVTEKGKDVELRCDPISGHTALYWYRQSLGQGLEFLIYFQGNSAPDKSGLPSDRFSAERTGGSVSTLTIQRTQQEDSAVYLCASSLGTGAPGPQHFGDGTRLSIL.

The chain recombines TRBV2 with TRBJ1-4; no firm D call. Trimming took off 3 bases at V and 8 bases at J, with 7 bases between the two ends. The CDR3 runs to 12 residues. From germline, CDR1 is SNHLY and CDR2 FYNNEI. CDR3 DNA sequence: TGTGCCAGCAGTGATCCGGAAGAAAAACTGTTTTTT. Translating gives CASSDPEEKLFF.

The V and J genes are TRBV19 and TRBJ2-4; TRBD2 aligns across 10 bases. There are 17 residues in the CDR3. Per the germline V gene, CDR1 is LNHDA and CDR2 is SQIVND (reference sequence). With V trimmed by 2 bases and J by 6 bases, 10 bases remained unmatched. The CDR3: CASSILAGGHFGNIQYF. The CDR3 DNA follows: TGTGCCAGTAGTATATTAGCGGGAGGTCATTTCGGAAACATTCAGTACTTC. The complete variable domain, with remaining parts taken from reference TRBV19 and TRBJ2-4, reads DGGITQSPKYLFRKEGQNVTLSCEQNLNHDAMYWYRQDPGQGLRLIYYSQIVNDFQKGDIAEGYSVSREKKESFPLTVTSAQKNPTAFYLCASSILAGGHFGNIQYFGAGTRLSVL.

The V and J genes are TRBV7-7 and TRBJ2-5, with 10 nucleotides matching TRBD1. J gave up 4 bases and V 1 base, and 6 bases lay outside the gene matches. This CDR3 spans 16 amino acids. The germline V gene has CDR1 SSHAT and CDR2 FNYEAQ (reference sequence). CDR3 sequence reads: CASSLVGQGIGETQYF. The CDR3 nucleotides are TGTGCCAGCAGCTTAGTGGGACAGGGGATCGGAGAGACCCAGTACTTC.

The chain links TRBV14 to TRBJ2-7, with TRBD2 matching 9 bases. This CDR3 has 16 amino acids. Unmatched junction bases numbered 5, after V lost 0 bases and J lost 2 bases. The V gene's germline CDR1 is SGHDN and CDR2 FVKESK. The CDR3 region has the DNA TGTGCCAGCAGCCAAGAGGTAGCGGGAGTTCCCTACGAGCAGTACTTC. It is translated as CASSQEVAGVPYEQYF.

This chain connects TRBV9 to TRBJ2-1; no reliable D call. The CDR3 totals 18 residues. Per the germline V gene, CDR1 is SGDLS and CDR2 is YYNGEE. Trimming shortened V by 1 base and J by 0 bases, and 17 bases separated the two germline ends. The CDR3 loop is CASSVTDGPPRSYNEQFF. The CDR3 DNA reads as TGTGCCAGCAGCGTAACCGACGGACCTCCGCGCTCCTACAATGAGCAGTTCTTC.

The rearrangement joins TRBV4-2 to TRBJ2-2; D remains unclear. Looked up from germline, CDR1 is LGHNA and CDR2 is YNFKEQ. CDR3 length: 16 amino acids. Trimming cost V 4 bases and J 1 base, with 13 bases left between them. The CDR3 nucleotides read TGTGCCAGCAGCCGCCCTGTCCGGAGGAACACCGGGGAGCTGTTTTTT. Translating it yields CASSRPVRRNTGELFF.

This chain uses TRBV6-5 with TRBJ2-1, with D perhaps TRBD1 (5 bases). Germline V gene sequence: CDR1 MNHEY, CDR2 SVGAGI. V was shortened by 0 bases and J by 0 bases, with 9 bases between the two germline ends. The CDR3 totals 16 residues. In DNA, the CDR3 is TGTGCCAGCAGTTACTCAGGGGTCAGCTCCTACAATGAGCAGTTCTTC. It is translated as CASSYSGVSSYNEQFF.

The V call is TRBV28, the J call TRBJ2-4; perhaps TRBD1 as D (5 bases). The germline V gene encodes CDR1 MDHEN and CDR2 SYDVKM. V lost 4 bases and J 6 bases, leaving 10 bases between the germline ends. This CDR3 is built from 13 residues. CDR3 amino acids: CASSSPDINIQYF. The DNA of the CDR3 is TGTGCCAGCAGTTCCCCGGACATAAACATTCAGTACTTC.

V gene TRBV19 combines with J gene TRBJ1-3, with 7 bases matching TRBD1. J lost 4 bases, V lost 9 bases, and 3 bases had no gene match. This CDR3 has 12 amino acids. Germline values: CDR1 LNHDA, CDR2 SQIVND (reference sequence). CDR3 protein: CASWDRGNTIYF. CDR3 DNA: TGTGCCAGCTGGGACAGAGGAAACACCATATATTTT.

This chain links TRBV5-1 with TRBJ2-2; D could derive from TRBD1 or TRBD2 (5 bases each). Germline V gives CDR1 SGHRS, CDR2 YFSETQ. Trimming pared 0 bases from V and 6 bases from J, leaving 12 bases between. The length of the CDR3 is 15 residues. The CDR3 sequence: CASSLGPRGPGELFF. CDR3 DNA: TGCGCCAGCAGCTTGGGCCCGAGGGGTCCCGGGGAGCTGTTTTTT. Supplemented by reference TRBV5-1 and TRBJ2-2, the full variable domain reads KAGVTQTPRYLIKTRGQQVTLSCSPISGHRSVSWYQQTPGQGLQFLFEYFSETQRNKGNFPGRFSGRQFSNSRSEMNVSTLELGDSALYLCASSLGPRGPGELFFGEGSRLTVL.

As concerns this clone: The same CDR3 is also encoded by other DNA sequences in this sample. The genes are TRBV5-4 and TRBJ1-1; D call uncertain. CDR1 and CDR2 from the germline V gene are SGHNT and YYREEE (reference sequence). Trimming pared 1 base from V and 0 bases from J, leaving 4 bases between. The CDR3 is 13 residues long. The DNA for the CDR3 is TGTGCCAGCAGCTTGCTTTTGAACACTGAAGCTTTCTTT. It yields the protein CASSLLLNTEAFF.

V gene TRBV30 combines with J gene TRBJ2-2, with TRBD1 matching over 7 bases. Germline trimming cut 5 bases from V and 6 bases from J; bases unmatched to any gene: 6. CDR1 is GTSNPN and CDR2 is SVGIG in the germline V gene (reference sequence). The length of the CDR3 is 13 residues. The CDR3 DNA follows: TGTGCCTGGGACGACAGGGCGTCCGGGGAGCTGTTTTTT. Translating it yields CAWDDRASGELFF. The variable domain in full, completed from reference TRBV30 and TRBJ2-2, reads SQTIHQWPATLVQPVGSPLSLECTVEGTSNPNLYWYRQAAGRGLQLLFYSVGIGQISSEVPQNLSASRPQDRQFILSSKKLLLSDSGFYLCAWDDRASGELFFGEGSRLTVL.

V is TRBV5-4 and J is TRBJ2-3, with 7 nucleotides matching TRBD2. Losses at the gene ends were 1 base for V and 1 base for J; bases not matched to a gene: 3. The germline gives CDR1 SGHNT, CDR2 YYREEE (reference sequence). The CDR3 sequence is 15 residues long. The DNA for the CDR3 is TGTGCCAGCAGCTTGCTGGCGGGAGGCACAGATACGCAGTATTTT. The encoded protein is CASSLLAGGTDTQYF.

The V and J genes are TRBV7-7 and TRBJ2-2; no clear D gene. The CDR3 covers 12 residues. Germline V gene lookup returns CDR1 SSHAT and CDR2 FNYEAQ (reference sequence). Between the trimmed V and J ends, which lost 4 bases and 2 bases, there was a span of 2 bases. DNA of the CDR3: TGTGCCAGCAGCTCTAACACCGGGGAGCTGTTTTTT. This translates into CASSSNTGELFF.

CDR3: CASLGGLAGAGELFF. DNA for the CDR3: TGTGCCAGCCTCGGAGGCCTAGCGGGAGCCGGGGAGCTGTTTTTT. V usage is TRBV19 and J usage is TRBJ2-2, with 10 bases that match TRBD2. The CDR3 has 15 residues. V gave up 9 bases and J gave up 6 bases; unmatched junction bases: 10. Germline V CDR1 and CDR2: LNHDA, SQIVND (reference sequence).